This TCR beta chain derives from a study of human T cells and chemical hapten exposure. Study-wide context: Scalp application of diphenylcyclopropenone was performed weekly in patients across the entire roughly 22-week study. Patches with 0.01% DPC went on the upper back, and the tests were read at 6 days.

Individual cDNA molecules (in the library) carried attached unique molecular identifiers. TCRdb re-called the RACE reads with MiXCR, one entry per CDR3 protein. The sample carries roughly 94,000 distinct CDR3 sequences, approximately 8.6% recorded once. This clonotype has more than one count but fewer than ten. This CDR3 has 14 residues. Germline CDR1 SGDLS, CDR2 YYNGEE. Germline trimming cut 4 bases from V and 3 bases from J; bases unmatched to any gene: 4. Time point specified: patch test 2, 6 weeks after DPC sensitization. The treatment: therapeutic diphenylcyclopropenone sensitization with weekly scalp DPC.

Sequenced material: whole blood, taken in connection with sensitization to the hapten diphenylcyclopropenone (DPC). V usage is TRBV9 and J usage is TRBJ2-7; 10 nucleotides match TRBD1. This clonotype originated in a woman in her 40s with alopecia areata. Some clones in this sample may be carry-over from other donors' samples. As DNA, the CDR3 is TGTGCCAGCAGCCGGGGACAGGGGAACTACGAGCAGTACTTC. It yields the protein CASSRGQGNYEQYF. The variable domain in full, with the rest retrieved from reference TRBV9 and TRBJ2-7, is DSGVTQTPKHLITATGQRVTLRCSPRSGDLSVYWYQQSLDQGLQFLIQYYNGEERAKGNILERFSAQQFPDLHSELNLSSLELGDSALYFCASSRGQGNYEQYFGPGTRLTVT.